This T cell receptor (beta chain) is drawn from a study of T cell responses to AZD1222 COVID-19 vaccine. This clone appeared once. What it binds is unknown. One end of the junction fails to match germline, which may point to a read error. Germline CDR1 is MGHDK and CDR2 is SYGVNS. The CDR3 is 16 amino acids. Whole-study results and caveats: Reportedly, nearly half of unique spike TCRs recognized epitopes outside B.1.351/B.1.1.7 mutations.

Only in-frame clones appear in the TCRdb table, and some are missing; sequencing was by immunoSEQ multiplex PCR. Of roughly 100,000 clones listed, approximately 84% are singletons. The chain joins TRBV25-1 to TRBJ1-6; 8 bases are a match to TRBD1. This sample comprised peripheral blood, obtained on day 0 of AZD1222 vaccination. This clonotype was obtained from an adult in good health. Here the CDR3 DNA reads TGTGCCAGCAGTGAGGGGCAGGGGGCGGGAAATTCACCCTTCCACTTT. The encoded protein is CASSEGQGAGNSPFHF.